The present entry profiles one T cell receptor (beta chain) with its context. The use of a sample-barcoded 5' primer and a J-beta primer mix characterized a second PCR of 7 to 11 cycles. Each CDR3 protein gets one entry after TCRdb re-called the 5' RACE reads with MiXCR. The profile shows over 700,000 distinct CDR3 sequences, 53% of them singletons. This sample is drawn from a study of blood T cells in healthy people across ages. Looking at the study overall: Template switching captured about one barcoded beta molecule per two T cells.

The V and J ends lost 7 bases and 0 bases respectively, with 12 bases between them. The CDR3 runs to 14 residues. CDR1 is SGHVS, CDR2 FQNEAQ, per germline. Sequencing input: blood. This sequence originates from a man older than 75 in good health. The genes are TRBV7-8 and TRBJ2-5; D gene ambiguous. The CDR3 bases are TGTGCCAGCATCTCCCCGGTGGACCAAGAGACCCAGTACTTC. The encoded protein is CASISPVDQETQYF.